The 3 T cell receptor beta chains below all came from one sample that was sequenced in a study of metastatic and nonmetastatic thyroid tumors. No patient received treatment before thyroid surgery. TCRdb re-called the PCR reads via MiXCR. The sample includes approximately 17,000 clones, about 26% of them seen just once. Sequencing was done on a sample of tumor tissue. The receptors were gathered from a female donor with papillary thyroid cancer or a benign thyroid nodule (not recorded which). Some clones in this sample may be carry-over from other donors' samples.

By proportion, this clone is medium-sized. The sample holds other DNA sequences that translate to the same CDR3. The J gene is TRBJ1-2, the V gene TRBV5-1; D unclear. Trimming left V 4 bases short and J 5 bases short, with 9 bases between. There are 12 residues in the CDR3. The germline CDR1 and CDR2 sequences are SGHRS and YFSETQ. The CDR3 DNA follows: TGCGCCAGCAGCACCGGGGTTTATGGCTACACCTTC. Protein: CASSTGVYGYTF.

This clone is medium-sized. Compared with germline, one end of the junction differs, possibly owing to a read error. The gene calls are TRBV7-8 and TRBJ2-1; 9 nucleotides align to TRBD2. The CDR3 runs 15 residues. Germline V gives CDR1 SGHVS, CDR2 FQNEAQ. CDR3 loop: CASSVAGDPYNEQFF. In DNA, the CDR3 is TGTGCCAGCAGCGTAGCGGGAGACCCCTACAATGAGCAGTTCTTC.

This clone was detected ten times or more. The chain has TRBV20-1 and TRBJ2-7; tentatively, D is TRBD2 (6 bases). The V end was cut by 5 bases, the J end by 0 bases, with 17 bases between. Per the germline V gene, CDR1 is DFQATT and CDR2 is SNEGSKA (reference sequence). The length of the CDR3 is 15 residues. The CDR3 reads CSAASTSRYSYEQYF. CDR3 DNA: TGCAGTGCTGCTTCTACTAGCAGGTACTCCTACGAGCAGTACTTC.